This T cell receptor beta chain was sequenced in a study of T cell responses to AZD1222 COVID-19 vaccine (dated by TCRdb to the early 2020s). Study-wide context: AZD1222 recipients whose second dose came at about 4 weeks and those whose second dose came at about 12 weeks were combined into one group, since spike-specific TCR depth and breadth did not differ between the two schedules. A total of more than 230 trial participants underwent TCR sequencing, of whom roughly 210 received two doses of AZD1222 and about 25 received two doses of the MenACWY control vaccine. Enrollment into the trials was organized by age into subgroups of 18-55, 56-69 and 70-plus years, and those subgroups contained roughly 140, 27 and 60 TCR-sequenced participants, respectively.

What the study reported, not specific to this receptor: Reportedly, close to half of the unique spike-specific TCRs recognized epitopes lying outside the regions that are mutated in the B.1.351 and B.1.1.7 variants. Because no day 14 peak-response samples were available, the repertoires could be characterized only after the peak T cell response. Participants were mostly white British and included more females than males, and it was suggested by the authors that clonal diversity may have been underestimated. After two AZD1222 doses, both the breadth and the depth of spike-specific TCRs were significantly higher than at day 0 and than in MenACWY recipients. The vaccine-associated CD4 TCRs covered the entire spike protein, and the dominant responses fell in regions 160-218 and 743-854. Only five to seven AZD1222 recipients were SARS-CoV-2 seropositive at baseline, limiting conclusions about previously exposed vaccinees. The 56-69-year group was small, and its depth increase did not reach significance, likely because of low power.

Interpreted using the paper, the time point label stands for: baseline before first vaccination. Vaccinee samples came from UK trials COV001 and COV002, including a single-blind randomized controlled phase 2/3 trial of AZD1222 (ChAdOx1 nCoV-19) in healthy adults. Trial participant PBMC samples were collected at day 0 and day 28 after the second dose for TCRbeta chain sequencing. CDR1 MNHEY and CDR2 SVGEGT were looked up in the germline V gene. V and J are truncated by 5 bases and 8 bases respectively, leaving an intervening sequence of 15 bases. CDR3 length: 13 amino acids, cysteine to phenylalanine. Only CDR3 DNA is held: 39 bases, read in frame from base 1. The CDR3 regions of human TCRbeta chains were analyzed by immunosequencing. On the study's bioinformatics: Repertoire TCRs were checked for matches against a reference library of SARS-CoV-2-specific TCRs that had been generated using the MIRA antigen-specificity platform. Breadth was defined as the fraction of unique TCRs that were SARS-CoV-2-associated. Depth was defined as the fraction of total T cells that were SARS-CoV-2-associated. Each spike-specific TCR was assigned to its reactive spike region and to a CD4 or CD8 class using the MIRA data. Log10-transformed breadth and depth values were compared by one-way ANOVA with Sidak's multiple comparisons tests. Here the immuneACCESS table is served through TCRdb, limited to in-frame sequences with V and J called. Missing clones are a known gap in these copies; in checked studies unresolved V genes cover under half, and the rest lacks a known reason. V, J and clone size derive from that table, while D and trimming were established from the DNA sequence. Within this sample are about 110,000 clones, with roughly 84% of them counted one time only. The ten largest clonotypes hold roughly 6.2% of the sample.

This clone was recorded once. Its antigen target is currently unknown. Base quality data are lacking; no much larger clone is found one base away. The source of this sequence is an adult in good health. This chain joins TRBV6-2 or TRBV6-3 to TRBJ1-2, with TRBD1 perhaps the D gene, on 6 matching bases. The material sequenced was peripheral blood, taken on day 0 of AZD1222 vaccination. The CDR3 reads CASSGTFPWGYTF. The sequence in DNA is TGTGCCAGCAGTGGGACATTCCCATGGGGCTACACCTTC.